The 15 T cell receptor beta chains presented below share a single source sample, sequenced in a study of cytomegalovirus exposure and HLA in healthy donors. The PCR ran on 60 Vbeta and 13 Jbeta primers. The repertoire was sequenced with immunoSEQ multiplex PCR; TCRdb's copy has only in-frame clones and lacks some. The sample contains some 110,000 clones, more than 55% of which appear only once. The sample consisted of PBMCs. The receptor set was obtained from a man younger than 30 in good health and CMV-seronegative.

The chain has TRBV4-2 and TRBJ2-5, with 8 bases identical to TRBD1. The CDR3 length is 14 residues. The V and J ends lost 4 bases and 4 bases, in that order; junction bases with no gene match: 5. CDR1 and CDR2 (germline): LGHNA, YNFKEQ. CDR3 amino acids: CASSLGQGAETQYF. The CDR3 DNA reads TGTGCCAGCAGCCTAGGACAGGGAGCAGAGACCCAGTACTTC.

The CDR3 nucleotides read TGTGCCAGCAGTTTATCAGAGAACTATGGCTACACCTTC. As protein: CASSLSENYGYTF. This chain joins TRBV27 and TRBJ1-2; no firm D call. The germline V gene has CDR1 MNHEY and CDR2 SMNVEV (reference sequence). CDR3 length: 13 amino acids. Deletions cut 0 bases from V and 2 bases from J, with 4 bases between.

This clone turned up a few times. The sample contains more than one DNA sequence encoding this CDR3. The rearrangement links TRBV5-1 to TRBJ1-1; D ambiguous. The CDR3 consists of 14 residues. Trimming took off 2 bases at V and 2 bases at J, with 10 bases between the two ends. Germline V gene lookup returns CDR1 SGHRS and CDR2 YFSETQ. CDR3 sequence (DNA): TGCGCCAGCAGCTTAACGGGGATTAACACTGAAGCTTTCTTT. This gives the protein CASSLTGINTEAFF. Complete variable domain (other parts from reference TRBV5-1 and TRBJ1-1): KAGVTQTPRYLIKTRGQQVTLSCSPISGHRSVSWYQQTPGQGLQFLFEYFSETQRNKGNFPGRFSGRQFSNSRSEMNVSTLELGDSALYLCASSLTGINTEAFFGQGTRLTVV.

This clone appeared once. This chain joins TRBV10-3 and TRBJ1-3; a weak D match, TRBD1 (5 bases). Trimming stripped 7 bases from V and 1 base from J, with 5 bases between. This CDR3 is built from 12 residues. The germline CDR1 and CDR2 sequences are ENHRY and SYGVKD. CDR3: CAITGSGNTIYF. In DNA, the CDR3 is TGTGCCATCACAGGGTCTGGAAACACCATATATTTT.

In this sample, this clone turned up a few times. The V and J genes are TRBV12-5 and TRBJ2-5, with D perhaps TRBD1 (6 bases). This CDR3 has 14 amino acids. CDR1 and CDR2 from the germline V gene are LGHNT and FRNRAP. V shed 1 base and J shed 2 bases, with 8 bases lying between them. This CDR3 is CASGLGTEQETQYF. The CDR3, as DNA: TGTGCTAGTGGTTTGGGGACAGAGCAAGAGACCCAGTACTTC.

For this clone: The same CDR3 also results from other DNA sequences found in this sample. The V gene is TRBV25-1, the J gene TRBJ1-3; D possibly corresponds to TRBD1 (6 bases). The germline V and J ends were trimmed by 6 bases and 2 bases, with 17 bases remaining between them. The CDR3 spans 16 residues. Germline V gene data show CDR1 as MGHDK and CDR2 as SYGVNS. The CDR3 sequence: CASSPPGQSPGNTIYF. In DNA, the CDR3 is TGTGCCAGCAGCCCCCCCGGACAGAGTCCTGGAAACACCATATATTTT.

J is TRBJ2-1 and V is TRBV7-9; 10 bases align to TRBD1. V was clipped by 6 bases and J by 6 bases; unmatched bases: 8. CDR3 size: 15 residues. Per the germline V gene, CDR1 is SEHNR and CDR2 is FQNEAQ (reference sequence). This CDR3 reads CASSLTGTGVNEQFF. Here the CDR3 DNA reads TGTGCCAGCAGTCTGACCGGGACAGGGGTCAATGAGCAGTTCTTC.

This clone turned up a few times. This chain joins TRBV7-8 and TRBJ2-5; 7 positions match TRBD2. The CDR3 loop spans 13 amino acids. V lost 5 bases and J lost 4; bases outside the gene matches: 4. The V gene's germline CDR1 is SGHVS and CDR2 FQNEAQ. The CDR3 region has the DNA TGTGCCAGCAGCGGGACTACGAGAGAGACCCAGTACTTC. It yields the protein CASSGTTRETQYF.

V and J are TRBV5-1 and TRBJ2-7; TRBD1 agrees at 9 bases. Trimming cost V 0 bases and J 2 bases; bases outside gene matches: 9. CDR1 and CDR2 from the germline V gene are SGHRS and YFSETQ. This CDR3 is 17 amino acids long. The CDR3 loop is CASSLGFRTGVAYEQYF. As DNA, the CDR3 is TGCGCCAGCAGCTTGGGGTTTAGGACAGGGGTGGCCTACGAGCAGTACTTC.

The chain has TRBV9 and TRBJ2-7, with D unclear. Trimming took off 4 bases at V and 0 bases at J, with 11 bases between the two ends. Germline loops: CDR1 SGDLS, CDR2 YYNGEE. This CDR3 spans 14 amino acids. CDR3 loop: CASSPLVYSYEQYF. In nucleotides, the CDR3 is TGTGCCAGCAGCCCCTTAGTGTACTCCTACGAGCAGTACTTC.

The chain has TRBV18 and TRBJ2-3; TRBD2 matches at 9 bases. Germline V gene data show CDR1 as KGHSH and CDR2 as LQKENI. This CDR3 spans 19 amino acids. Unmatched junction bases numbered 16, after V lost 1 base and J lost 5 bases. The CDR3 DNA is TGTGCCAGCTCACCACGAAGCGCGGATAGTGTTAGCGGGAGAGATACGCAGTATTTT. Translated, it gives CASSPRSADSVSGRDTQYF.

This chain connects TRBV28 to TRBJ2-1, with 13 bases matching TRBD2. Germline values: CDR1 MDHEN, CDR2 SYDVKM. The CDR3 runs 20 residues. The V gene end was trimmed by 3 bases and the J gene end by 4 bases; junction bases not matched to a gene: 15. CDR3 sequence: CASSFVRDGGTSGDYNEQFF. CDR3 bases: TGTGCCAGCAGTTTCGTTCGTGACGGGGGGACTAGCGGGGATTACAATGAGCAGTTCTTC. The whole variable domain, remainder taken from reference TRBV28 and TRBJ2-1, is DVKVTQSSRYLVKRTGEKVFLECVQDMDHENMFWYRQDPGLGLRLIYFSYDVKMKEKGDIPEGYSVSREKKERFSLILESASTNQTSMYLCASSFVRDGGTSGDYNEQFFGPGTRLTVL.

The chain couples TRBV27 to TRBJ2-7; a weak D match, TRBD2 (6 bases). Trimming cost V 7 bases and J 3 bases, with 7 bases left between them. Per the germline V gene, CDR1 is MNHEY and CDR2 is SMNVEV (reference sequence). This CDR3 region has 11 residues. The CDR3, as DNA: TGTGCCAGCACTAGCGTCTACGAGCAGTACTTC. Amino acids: CASTSVYEQYF.

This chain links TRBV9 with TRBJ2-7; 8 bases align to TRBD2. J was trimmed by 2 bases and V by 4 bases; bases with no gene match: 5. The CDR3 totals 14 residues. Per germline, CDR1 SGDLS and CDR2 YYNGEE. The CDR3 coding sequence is TGTGCCAGCAGCCCCGGACTAGCCACCTACGAGCAGTACTTC. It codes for CASSPGLATYEQYF.

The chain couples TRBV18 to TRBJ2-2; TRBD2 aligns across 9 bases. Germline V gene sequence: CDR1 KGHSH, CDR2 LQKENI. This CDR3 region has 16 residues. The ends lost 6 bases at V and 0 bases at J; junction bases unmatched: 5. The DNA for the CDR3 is TGTGCCAGCTCGAGAGTAGCGGGGGCGAACACCGGGGAGCTGTTTTTT. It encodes CASSRVAGANTGELFF.